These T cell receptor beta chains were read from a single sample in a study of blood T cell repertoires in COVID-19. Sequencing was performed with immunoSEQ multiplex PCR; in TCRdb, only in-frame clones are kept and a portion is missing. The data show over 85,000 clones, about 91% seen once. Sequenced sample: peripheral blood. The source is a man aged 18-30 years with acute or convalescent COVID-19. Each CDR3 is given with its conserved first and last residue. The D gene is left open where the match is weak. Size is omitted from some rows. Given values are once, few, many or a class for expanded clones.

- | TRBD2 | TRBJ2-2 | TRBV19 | CASSITSGGVPFF | TGTGCCAGTAGTATAACTAGCGGGGGCGTTCCGTTTTTT
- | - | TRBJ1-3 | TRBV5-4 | CASSPGGEQGWGNGNTIYF | TGTGCCAGCAGCCCCGGGGGGGAGCAGGGCTGGGGTAACGGAAACACCATATATTTT
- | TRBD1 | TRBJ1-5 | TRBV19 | CASIWTGSSQPQHF | TGTGCCAGTATATGGACAGGGTCTTCTCAGCCCCAGCATTTT
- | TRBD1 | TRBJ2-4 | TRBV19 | CASGQGAAGPSHF | TGTGCCAGCGGACAGGGGGCCGCGGGGCCCTCCCACTTC
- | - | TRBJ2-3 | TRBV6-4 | CASSFSLTDTQYF | TGTGCCAGCAGTTTCTCTTTGACAGATACGCAGTATTTT
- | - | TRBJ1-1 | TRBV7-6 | CASSITDMNTEAFF | TGTGCCAGCAGCATAACAGATATGAACACTGAAGCTTTCTTT
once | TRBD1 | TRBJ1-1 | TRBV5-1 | CASSRGQSDTEAFF | TGCGCCAGCAGCCGGGGACAGAGCGACACTGAAGCTTTCTTT
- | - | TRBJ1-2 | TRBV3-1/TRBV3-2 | CASSQRGSHNYGYTF | TGTGCCAGCAGCCAAAGGGGCAGTCATAACTATGGCTACACCTTC
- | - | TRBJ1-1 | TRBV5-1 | CASSLEGAAEAFF | TGCGCCAGCAGCTTGGAAGGGGCTGCTGAAGCTTTCTTT
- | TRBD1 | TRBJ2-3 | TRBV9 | CASSGGTGTSTDTQYF | TGTGCCAGCAGCGGCGGGACAGGTACTAGCACAGATACGCAGTATTTT
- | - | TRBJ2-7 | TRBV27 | CASSPTDRTYEQYF | TGTGCCAGCAGTCCGACAGATCGTACCTACGAGCAGTACTTC
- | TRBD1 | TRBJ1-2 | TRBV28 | CASISLQGQGAGYTF | TGTGCCAGCATCAGTCTTCAAGGGCAGGGGGCTGGCTACACCTTC
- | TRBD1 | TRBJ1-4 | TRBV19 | CASGDRGPEKLFF | TGTGCCAGCGGGGACAGGGGGCCTGAAAAACTGTTTTTT
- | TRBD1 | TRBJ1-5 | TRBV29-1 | CSVIQGNGNQPQHF | TGCAGCGTCATACAGGGGAACGGCAATCAGCCCCAGCATTTT
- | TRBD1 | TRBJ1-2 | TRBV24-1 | CATSDPGQGYGYTF | TGTGCCACCAGTGACCCGGGACAGGGCTATGGCTACACCTTC
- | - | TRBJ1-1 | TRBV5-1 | CASSPGQPNTEAFF | TGCGCCAGCAGCCCGGGACAACCGAACACTGAAGCTTTCTTT
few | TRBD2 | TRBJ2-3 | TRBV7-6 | CASSLGLAGGSTDTQYF | TGTGCCAGCAGCCTCGGACTAGCGGGAGGTAGCACAGATACGCAGTATTTT
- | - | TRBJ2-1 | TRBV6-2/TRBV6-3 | CASSVTTYNEQFF | TGTGCCAGCAGTGTGACTACGTACAATGAGCAGTTCTTC
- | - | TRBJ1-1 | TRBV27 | CASRYVGANTEAFF | TGTGCCAGCCGCTATGTTGGGGCGAACACTGAAGCTTTCTTT
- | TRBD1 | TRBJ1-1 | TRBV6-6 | CASSLTGLDTEAFF | TGTGCCAGCAGTCTGACAGGGTTGGACACTGAAGCTTTCTTT
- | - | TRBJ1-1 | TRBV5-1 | CASSLGSGARKTDTEAFF | TGCGCCAGCAGCTTGGGCTCGGGAGCTAGAAAAACAGACACTGAAGCTTTCTTT
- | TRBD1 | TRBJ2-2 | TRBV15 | CATRDRSNTGELFF | TGTGCCACCCGGGACAGATCGAACACCGGGGAGCTGTTTTTT
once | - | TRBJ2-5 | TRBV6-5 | CASSYSTVETQYF | TGTGCCAGCAGTTACTCCACGGTAGAGACCCAGTACTTC
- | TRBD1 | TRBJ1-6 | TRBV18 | CASSLQGTTGTGNSPLHF | TGTGCCAGCTCACTCCAGGGAACGACCGGGACAGGCAATTCACCCCTCCACTTT
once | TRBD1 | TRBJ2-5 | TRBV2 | CASIRDRQETQYF | TGTGCCAGCATAAGGGACAGGCAAGAGACCCAGTACTTC
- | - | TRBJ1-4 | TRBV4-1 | CASSAARGEKLFF | TGCGCCAGCAGCGCGGCTCGGGGTGAAAAACTGTTTTTT
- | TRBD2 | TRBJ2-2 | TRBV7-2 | CASSLGSSGTTGELFF | TGTGCCAGCAGCTTGGGTTCTAGCGGGACCACCGGGGAGCTGTTTTTT
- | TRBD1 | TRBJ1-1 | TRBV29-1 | CSVGTGGNTEAFF | TGCAGCGTTGGGACAGGGGGCAACACTGAAGCTTTCTTT
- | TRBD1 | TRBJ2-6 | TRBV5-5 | CASSDRTTGGFLLTF | TGTGCCAGCAGCGATAGAACGACAGGGGGCTTCCTCCTGACTTTC
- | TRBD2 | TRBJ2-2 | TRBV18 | CASSPRVAGTSTGELFF | TGTGCCAGCTCACCAAGAGTAGCGGGGACATCCACCGGGGAGCTGTTTTTT
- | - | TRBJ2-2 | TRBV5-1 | CASSLTGQTTGELFF | TGCGCCAGCAGCTTGACCGGTCAAACCACCGGGGAGCTGTTTTTT
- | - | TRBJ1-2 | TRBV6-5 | CASTLSYYGYTF | TGTGCCAGCACACTCTCTTACTATGGCTACACCTTC
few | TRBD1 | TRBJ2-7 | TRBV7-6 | CASSLAISRRQGTYEQYF | TGTGCCAGCAGCTTAGCTATCTCGCGAAGACAGGGCACCTACGAGCAGTACTTC
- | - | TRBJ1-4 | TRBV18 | CASSHESTNGGLEKLFF | TGTGCCAGCTCACACGAATCGACGAACGGGGGATTGGAAAAACTGTTTTTT
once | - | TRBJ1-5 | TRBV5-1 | CASSLVSGLGQPQHF | TGCGCCAGCAGCTTGGTGTCAGGGTTGGGTCAGCCCCAGCATTTT
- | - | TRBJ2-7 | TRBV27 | CASSAPSGSEQYF | TGTGCCAGCAGTGCCCCCTCGGGGAGCGAGCAGTACTTC
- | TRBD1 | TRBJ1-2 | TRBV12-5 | CASGLEGGRQGYTF | TGTGCTAGTGGTTTGGAAGGGGGCAGGCAAGGGTACACCTTC
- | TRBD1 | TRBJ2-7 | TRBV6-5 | CASSLQGNEQYF | TGTGCCAGCAGTTTACAGGGGAACGAGCAGTACTTC
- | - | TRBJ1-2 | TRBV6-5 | CASTVRQPPRGGYTF | TGTGCCAGCACCGTCCGACAGCCTCCCAGAGGTGGCTACACCTTC
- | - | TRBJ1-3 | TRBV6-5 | CASNSRDVDTIYF | TGTGCCAGCAACTCCCGGGATGTTGACACCATATATTTT
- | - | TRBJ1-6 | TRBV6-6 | CASSYAGDSPLHF | TGTGCCAGCAGTTACGCAGGGGATTCACCCCTCCACTTT
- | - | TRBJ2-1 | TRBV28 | CASWSGNEQFF | TGTGCCAGCTGGTCAGGGAATGAGCAGTTCTTC
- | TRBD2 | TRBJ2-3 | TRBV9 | CASSVLAGGTPDTQYF | TGTGCCAGCAGCGTGTTGGCGGGAGGGACCCCAGATACGCAGTATTTT
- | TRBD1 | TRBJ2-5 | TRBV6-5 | CASRIGTGGGETQYF | TGTGCCAGCAGAATCGGGACAGGGGGCGGGGAGACCCAGTACTTC
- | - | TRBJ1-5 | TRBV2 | CASSVLARGSQPQHF | TGTGCCAGCAGTGTCCTTGCCAGGGGTAGCCAGCCCCAGCATTTT
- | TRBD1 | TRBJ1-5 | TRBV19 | CASSIQGARNQPQHF | TGTGCCAGTAGTATTCAGGGGGCTCGCAATCAGCCCCAGCATTTT
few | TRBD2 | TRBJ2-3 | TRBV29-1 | CSVVPNPHFTIAGPTDTQYF | TGCAGCGTTGTCCCCAACCCCCACTTCACTATAGCGGGCCCCACAGATACGCAGTATTTT
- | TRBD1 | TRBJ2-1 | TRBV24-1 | CATSDFAGGKQFF | TGTGCCACCAGTGATTTCGCAGGGGGTAAGCAGTTCTTC
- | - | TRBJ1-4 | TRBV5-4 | CASSFGGGGEKLFF | TGTGCCAGCAGCTTTGGGGGCGGGGGTGAAAAACTGTTTTTT
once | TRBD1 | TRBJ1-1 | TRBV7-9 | CASSRRQGITNTEAFF | TGTGCCAGCAGCCGTAGACAGGGCATAACGAACACTGAAGCTTTCTTT
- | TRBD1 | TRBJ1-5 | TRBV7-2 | CASSLPGTGVFGGNQPQHF | TGTGCCAGCAGCTTACCCGGGACAGGGGTTTTCGGCGGCAATCAGCCCCAGCATTTT
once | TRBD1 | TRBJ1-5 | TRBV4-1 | CASSQKGDRSNQPQHF | TGCGCCAGCAGCCAAAAGGGGGACAGGAGCAATCAGCCCCAGCATTTT
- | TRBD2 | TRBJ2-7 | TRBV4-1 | CASSQVTSLAGGYEQYF | TGCGCCAGCAGCCAAGTGACGTCACTAGCGGGGGGCTACGAGCAGTACTTC